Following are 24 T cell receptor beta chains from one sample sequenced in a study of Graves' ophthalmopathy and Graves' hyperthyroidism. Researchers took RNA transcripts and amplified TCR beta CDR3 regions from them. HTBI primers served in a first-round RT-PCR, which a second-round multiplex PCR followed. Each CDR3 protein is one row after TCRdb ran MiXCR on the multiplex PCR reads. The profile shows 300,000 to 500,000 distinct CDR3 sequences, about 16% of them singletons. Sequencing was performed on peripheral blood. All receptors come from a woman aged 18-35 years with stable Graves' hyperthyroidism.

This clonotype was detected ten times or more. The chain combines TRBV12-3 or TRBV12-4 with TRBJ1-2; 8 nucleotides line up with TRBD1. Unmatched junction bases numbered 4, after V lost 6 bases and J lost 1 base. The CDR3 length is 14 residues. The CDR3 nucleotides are TGTGCCAGCAGAAGGACAGGGCTTAACTATGGCTACACCTTC. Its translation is CASRRTGLNYGYTF.

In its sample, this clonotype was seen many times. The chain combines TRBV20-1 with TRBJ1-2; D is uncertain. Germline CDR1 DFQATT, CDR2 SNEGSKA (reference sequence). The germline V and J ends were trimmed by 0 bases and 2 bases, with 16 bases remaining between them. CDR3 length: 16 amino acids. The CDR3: CSARDQWETLNYGYTF. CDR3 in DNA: TGCAGTGCTAGAGATCAATGGGAGACCTTAAACTATGGCTACACCTTC.

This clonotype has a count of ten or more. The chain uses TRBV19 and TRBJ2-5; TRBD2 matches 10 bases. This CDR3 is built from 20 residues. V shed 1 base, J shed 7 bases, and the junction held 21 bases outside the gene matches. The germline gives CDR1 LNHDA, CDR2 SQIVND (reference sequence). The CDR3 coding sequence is TGTGCCAGTAGTATAGTACTTAGGGCTAGCGGGGGACAAAGGAGATCGACCCAGTACTTC. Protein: CASSIVLRASGGQRRSTQYF. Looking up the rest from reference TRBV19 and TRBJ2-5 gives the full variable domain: DGGITQSPKYLFRKEGQNVTLSCEQNLNHDAMYWYRQDPGQGLRLIYYSQIVNDFQKGDIAEGYSVSREKKESFPLTVTSAQKNPTAFYLCASSIVLRASGGQRRSTQYFGPGTRLLVL.

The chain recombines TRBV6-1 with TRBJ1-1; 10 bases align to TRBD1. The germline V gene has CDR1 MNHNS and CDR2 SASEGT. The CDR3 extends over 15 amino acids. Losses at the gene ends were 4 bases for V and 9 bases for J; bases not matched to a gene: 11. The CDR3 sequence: CASSARTGGGQQAFF. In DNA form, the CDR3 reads TGTGCCAGCAGTGCCCGGACAGGGGGTGGACAACAAGCTTTCTTT.

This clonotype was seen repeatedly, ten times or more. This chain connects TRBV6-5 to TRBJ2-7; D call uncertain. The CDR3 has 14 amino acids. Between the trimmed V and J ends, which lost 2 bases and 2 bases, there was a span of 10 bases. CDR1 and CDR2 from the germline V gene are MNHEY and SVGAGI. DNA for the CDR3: TGTGCCAGCAGTTACAGGCCAGAGACCTACGAGCAGTACTTC. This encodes CASSYRPETYEQYF.

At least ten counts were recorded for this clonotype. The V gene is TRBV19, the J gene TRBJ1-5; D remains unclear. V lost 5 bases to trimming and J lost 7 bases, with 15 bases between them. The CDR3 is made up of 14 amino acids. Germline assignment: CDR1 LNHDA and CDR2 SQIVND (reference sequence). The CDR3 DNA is TGTGCCAGTAGTCCTCTGGTGGGCGCACAGCCCCAGCATTTT. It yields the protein CASSPLVGAQPQHF. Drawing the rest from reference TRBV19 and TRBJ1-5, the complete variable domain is DGGITQSPKYLFRKEGQNVTLSCEQNLNHDAMYWYRQDPGQGLRLIYYSQIVNDFQKGDIAEGYSVSREKKESFPLTVTSAQKNPTAFYLCASSPLVGAQPQHFGDGTRLSIL.

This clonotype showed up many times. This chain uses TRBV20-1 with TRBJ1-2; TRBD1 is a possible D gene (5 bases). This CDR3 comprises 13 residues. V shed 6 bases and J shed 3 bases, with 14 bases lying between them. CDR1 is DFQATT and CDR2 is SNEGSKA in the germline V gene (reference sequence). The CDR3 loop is CSAPPGRDYGYTF. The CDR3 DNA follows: TGCAGTGCGCCCCCGGGCAGGGACTATGGCTACACCTTC.

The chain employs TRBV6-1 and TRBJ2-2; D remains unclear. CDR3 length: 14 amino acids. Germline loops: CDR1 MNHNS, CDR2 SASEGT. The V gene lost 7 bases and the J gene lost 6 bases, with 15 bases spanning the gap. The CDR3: CASTSGFGAGELFF. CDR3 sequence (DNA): TGTGCCAGCACGTCGGGCTTTGGGGCCGGGGAGCTGTTTTTT.

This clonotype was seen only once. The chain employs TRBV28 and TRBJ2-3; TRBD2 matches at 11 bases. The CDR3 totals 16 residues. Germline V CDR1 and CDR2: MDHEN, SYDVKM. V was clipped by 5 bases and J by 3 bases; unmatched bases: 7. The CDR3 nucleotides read TGTGCCAGCAGTCCCGTTGGACTAGCGGGTACAGATACGCAGTATTTT. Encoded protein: CASSPVGLAGTDTQYF.

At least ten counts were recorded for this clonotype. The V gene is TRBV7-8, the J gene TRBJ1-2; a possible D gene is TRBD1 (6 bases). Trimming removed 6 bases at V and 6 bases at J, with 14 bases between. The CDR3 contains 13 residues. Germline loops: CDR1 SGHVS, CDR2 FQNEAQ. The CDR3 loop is CASRRQDPDGYTF. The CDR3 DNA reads TGTGCCAGCAGACGACAGGACCCAGATGGCTACACCTTC.

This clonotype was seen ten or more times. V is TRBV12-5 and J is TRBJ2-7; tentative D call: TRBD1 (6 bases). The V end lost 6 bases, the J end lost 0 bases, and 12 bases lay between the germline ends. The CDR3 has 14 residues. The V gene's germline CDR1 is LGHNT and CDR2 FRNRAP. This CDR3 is CASGRDISSYEQYF. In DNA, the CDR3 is TGTGCTAGTGGCCGGGACATAAGCTCCTACGAGCAGTACTTC.

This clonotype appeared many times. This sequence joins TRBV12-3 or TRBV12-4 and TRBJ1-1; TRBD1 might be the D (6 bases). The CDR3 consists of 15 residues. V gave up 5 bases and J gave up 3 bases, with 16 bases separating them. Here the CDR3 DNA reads TGTGCCAGCAGTCCCCGTACGACAGGACACACTGAAGCTTTCTTT. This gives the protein CASSPRTTGHTEAFF.

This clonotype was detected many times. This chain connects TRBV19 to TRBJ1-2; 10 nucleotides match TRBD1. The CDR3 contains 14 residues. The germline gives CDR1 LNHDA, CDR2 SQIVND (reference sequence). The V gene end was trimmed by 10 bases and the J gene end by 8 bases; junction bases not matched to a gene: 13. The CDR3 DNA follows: TGTGCCACTCGCCCGGGACAGGGGACGGGGGGCTACACCTTC. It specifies CATRPGQGTGGYTF.

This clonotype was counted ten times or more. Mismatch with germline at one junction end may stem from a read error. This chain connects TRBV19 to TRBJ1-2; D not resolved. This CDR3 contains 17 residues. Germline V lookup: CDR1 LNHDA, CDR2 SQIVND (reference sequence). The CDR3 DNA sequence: TGTGCCAGTAGTATCGCGTGGGAGAACAGAGCTAACTATGGCCACACCTTC. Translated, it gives CASSIAWENRANYGHTF.

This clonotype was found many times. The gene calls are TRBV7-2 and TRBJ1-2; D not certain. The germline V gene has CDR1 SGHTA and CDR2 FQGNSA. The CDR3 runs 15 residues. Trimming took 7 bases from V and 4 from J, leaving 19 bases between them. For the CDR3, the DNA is TGTGCCAGCATCCCGGATGGAGTCCGGGGCTATGGCTACACCTTC. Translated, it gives CASIPDGVRGYGYTF.

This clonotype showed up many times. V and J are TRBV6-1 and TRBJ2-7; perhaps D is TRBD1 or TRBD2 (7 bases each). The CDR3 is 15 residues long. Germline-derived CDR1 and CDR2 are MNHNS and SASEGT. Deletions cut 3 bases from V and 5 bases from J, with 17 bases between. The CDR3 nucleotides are TGTGCCAGCAGTGATTCTTCAGGGGGGGGCCACGAGCAGTACTTC. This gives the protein CASSDSSGGGHEQYF.

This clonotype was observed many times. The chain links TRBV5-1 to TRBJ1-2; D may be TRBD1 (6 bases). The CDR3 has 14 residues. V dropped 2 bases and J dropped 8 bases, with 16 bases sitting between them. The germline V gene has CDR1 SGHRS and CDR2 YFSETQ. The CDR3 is CASSLGDRHQGYTF. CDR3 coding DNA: TGCGCCAGCAGCTTAGGAGACAGGCATCAAGGCTACACCTTC.

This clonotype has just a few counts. The CDR3 protein is CASSFVVWGTEAFF. The CDR3 nucleotides read TGTGCCAGCAGTTTCGTCGTGTGGGGAACTGAAGCTTTCTTT. The rearrangement joins TRBV6-5 to TRBJ1-1; D gene ambiguous. CDR3 length equals 14 residues. The germline V and J ends were trimmed by 4 bases and 5 bases, with 14 bases remaining between them. CDR1 MNHEY and CDR2 SVGAGI come from the germline V gene.

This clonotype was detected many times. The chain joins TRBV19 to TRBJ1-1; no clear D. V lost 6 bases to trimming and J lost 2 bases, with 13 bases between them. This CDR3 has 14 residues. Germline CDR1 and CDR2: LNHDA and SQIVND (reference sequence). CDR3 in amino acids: CASSSPGVNTEAFF. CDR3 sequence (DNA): TGTGCCAGTAGCTCTCCGGGTGTAAACACTGAAGCTTTCTTT.

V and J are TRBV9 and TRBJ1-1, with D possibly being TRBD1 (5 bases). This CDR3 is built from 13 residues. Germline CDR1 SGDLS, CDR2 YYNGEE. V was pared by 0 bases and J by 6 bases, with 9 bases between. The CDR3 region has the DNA TGTGCCAGCAGCGTAGGGTGGGACGCTGAAGCTTTCTTT. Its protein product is CASSVGWDAEAFF. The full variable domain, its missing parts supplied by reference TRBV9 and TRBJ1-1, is DSGVTQTPKHLITATGQRVTLRCSPRSGDLSVYWYQQSLDQGLQFLIQYYNGEERAKGNILERFSAQQFPDLHSELNLSSLELGDSALYFCASSVGWDAEAFFGQGTRLTVV.

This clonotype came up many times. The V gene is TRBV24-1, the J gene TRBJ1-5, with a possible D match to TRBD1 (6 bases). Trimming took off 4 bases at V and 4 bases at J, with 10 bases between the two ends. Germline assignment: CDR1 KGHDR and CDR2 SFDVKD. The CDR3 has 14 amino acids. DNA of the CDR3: TGTGCCACCAGTGAACCTGGGACAAATCAGCCCCAGCATTTT. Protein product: CATSEPGTNQPQHF.

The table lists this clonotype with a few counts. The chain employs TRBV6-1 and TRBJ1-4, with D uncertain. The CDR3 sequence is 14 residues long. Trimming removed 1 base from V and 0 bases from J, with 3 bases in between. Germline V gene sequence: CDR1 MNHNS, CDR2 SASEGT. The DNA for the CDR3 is TGTGCCAGCAGTGAAGTTGCAACTAATGAAAAACTGTTTTTT. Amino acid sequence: CASSEVATNEKLFF.

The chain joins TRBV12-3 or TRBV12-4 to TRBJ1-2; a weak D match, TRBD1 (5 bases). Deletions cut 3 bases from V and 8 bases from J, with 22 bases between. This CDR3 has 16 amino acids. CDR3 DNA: TGTGCCAGCAGTTTTTCCTGGTATCGACAGCCCCTAGGCTACACCTTC. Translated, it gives CASSFSWYRQPLGYTF.

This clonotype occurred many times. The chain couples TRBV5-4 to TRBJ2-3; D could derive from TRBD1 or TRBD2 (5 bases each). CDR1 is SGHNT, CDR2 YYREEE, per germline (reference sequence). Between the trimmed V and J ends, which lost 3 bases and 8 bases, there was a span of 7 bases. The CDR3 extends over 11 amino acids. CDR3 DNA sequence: TGTGCCAGCAGCTATGGGGGTACGCAGTATTTT. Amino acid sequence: CASSYGGTQYF.